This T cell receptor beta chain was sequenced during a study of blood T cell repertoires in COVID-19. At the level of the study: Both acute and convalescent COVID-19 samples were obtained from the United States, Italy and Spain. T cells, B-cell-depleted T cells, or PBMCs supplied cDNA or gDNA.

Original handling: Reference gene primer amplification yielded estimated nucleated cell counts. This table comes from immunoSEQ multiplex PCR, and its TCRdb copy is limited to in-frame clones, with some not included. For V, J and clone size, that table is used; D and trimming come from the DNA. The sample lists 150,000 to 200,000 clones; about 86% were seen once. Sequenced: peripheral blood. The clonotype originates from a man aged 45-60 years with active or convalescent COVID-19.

CDR3 DNA: TGTGCCAGCAGAGACAGGGCATATGAGCAGTTCTTC. Its translation: CASRDRAYEQFF. J is TRBJ2-1 and V is TRBV12-3 or TRBV12-4; 7 bases are shared with TRBD1. J lost 8 bases, V lost 6 bases, and 4 bases had no gene match. This CDR3 has 12 residues.